Listed below are T cell receptor beta chains from one sample, sequenced in a study of blood T cell repertoires in COVID-19. TCRdb's copy holds only in-frame clones and misses some; the assay was immunoSEQ multiplex PCR. The sample records almost 250,000 clones, about 89% being singletons. The sequenced material came from PBMCs or T cells enriched from blood (not recorded which). Source of these receptors: a woman in her twenties or thirties who had recovered from COVID-19. CDR3s include the opening cysteine and the closing phenylalanine or tryptophan. Fields, in order: clone size, D gene, J gene, V gene, CDR3 protein. A D gene is named only where the DNA matches it firmly. Size is omitted from some rows. Given values are once, few, many or a class for expanded clones.

-,TRBD1,TRBJ1-1,TRBV7-9,CASSLTTGDTEAFF
-,TRBD1,TRBJ1-1,TRBV28,CASSLGTGVMNTEAFF
-,-,TRBJ1-2,TRBV9,CASSAQSTGLNGYTF
-,-,TRBJ1-5,TRBV4-3,CASSQDVGDRPQHF
-,TRBD1,TRBJ1-1,TRBV20-1,CSASRQGYEAFF
-,TRBD1,TRBJ2-1,TRBV4-3,CASSLWTGEGEQFF
-,-,TRBJ1-1,TRBV19,CASSIGSGGEAFF
-,TRBD2,TRBJ2-3,TRBV2,CASSGTSHTDTQYF
-,-,TRBJ2-1,TRBV7-8,CASSPDPGNEQFF
-,-,TRBJ1-5,TRBV19,CASSREVGTQPQHF
-,TRBD1,TRBJ2-2,TRBV7-2,CASKTTPGQGRTGELFF
-,TRBD2,TRBJ2-1,TRBV5-1,CASSLLGTSGNSYNEQFF
-,-,TRBJ2-2,TRBV30,CAWSRGVGTGELFF
-,-,TRBJ1-5,TRBV4-1,CASSQDGSQNQPQHF
-,TRBD1,TRBJ1-2,TRBV28,CASSPSTGSGYTF
-,-,TRBJ1-1,TRBV3-1/TRBV3-2,CASSHSIRGRTEAFF
-,-,TRBJ1-2,TRBV4-1,CASSQFLGVYGYTF
once,TRBD2,TRBJ2-7,TRBV7-8,CASSLGGGLAYEQYF
-,TRBD2,TRBJ2-7,TRBV3-1/TRBV3-2,CASSQDIAASGRAFYEQYF
-,-,TRBJ1-2,TRBV30,CAWSVLPSGYTF
few,TRBD1,TRBJ1-2,TRBV4-2,CASSLNRQGSYGYTF
-,-,TRBJ1-1,TRBV27,CASSLSSGGTEAFF
-,-,TRBJ1-1,TRBV3-1/TRBV3-2,CASSRFGARGAFF
-,TRBD1,TRBJ1-3,TRBV28,CASSTGGTGNTIYF
-,TRBD2,TRBJ2-2,TRBV6-5,CASSLPTSGKGELFF
-,TRBD2,TRBJ2-1,TRBV7-9,CASSLGGLAGGQGINEQFF
-,-,TRBJ1-2,TRBV4-1,CASSQVGLSGYTF